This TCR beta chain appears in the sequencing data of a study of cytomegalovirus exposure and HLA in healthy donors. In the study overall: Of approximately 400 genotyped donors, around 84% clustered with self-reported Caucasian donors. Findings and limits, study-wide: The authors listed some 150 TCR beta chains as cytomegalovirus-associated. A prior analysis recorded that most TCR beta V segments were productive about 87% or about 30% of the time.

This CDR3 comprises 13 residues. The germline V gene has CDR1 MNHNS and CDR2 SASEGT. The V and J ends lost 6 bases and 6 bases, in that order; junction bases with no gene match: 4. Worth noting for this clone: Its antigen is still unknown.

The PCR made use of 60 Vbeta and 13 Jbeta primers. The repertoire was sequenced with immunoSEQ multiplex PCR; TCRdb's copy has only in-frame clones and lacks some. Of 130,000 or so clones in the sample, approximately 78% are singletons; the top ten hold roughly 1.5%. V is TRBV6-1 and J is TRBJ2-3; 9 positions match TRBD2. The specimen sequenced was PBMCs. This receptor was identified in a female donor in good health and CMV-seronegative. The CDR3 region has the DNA TGTGCCAGCAGGGCGGGGGGGTGGGATACGCAGTATTTT. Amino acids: CASRAGGWDTQYF.